This TCR beta chain was captured in a study of T-cell memory formation after mild COVID-19. The V gene's germline CDR1 is MGHRA and CDR2 YSYEKL. Trimming left V 4 bases short and J 7 bases short, with 11 bases between. This CDR3 comprises 13 residues. This clonotype was found a few times. Using its own MiXCR run on the 5' RACE reads, TCRdb lists one record per CDR3 protein. In the table there are a few hundred thousand distinct CDR3 sequences, about 16% of which are singletons. The sequence derives from a young man who had mild COVID-19 (a few samples of this study predate the infection). Cell type and time point are not known. The sequenced sample consisted of PBMCs or a T cell subset sorted from them (not recorded which). The chain carries TRBV4-1 and TRBJ2-1; unclear D gene. As DNA, the CDR3 is TGCGCCAGCAGCCTTTCCCGTATGAATGAGCAGTTCTTC. This encodes CASSLSRMNEQFF.